A single sample is the source of the 10 T cell receptor beta chains below, sequenced in a study of shared clonotypes between healthy human individuals. Assay used: immunoSEQ multiplex PCR; TCRdb lists only in-frame clones, some missing. The data contain more than 2 million clones, 90% to 96% of them seen just once; the ten biggest clones take up 0.13%. The sample taken for sequencing was naive CD4+ T cells sorted from blood. Stated subset: CD45RA+ positively selected. These TCRs come from a young man in good health.

The chain recombines TRBV5-1 with TRBJ2-7, with 8 bases lining up with TRBD1. J lost 5 bases, V lost 0 bases, and 10 bases had no gene match. Germline loops: CDR1 SGHRS, CDR2 YFSETQ. This CDR3 is 16 amino acids long. CDR3 DNA: TGCGCCAGCAGCTTGGGGGGCGCGGACAGGGTTAACGAGCAGTACTTC. This encodes CASSLGGADRVNEQYF.

The CDR3 nucleotides read TGTGCCAGCAGCTTCAGGGAGGGGACCGGGGAGCTGTTTTTT. It specifies CASSFREGTGELFF. This chain joins TRBV7-9 and TRBJ2-2; 7 bases map to TRBD2. The CDR3 has 14 amino acids. After removal of 3 bases from V and 5 bases from J, the junction contained 3 bases not matched to a gene. Germline V gives CDR1 SEHNR, CDR2 FQNEAQ (reference sequence).

The chain joins TRBV14 to TRBJ1-5, with a possible D match to TRBD1 (6 bases). The germline CDR1 and CDR2 sequences are SGHDN and FVKESK. Deletions cut 4 bases from V and 2 bases from J, with 18 bases between. The CDR3 contains 17 residues. CDR3 protein: CASSPLAGDPCNQPQHF. The DNA for the CDR3 is TGTGCCAGCAGCCCCCTAGCAGGGGACCCATGCAATCAGCCCCAGCATTTT.

The gene calls are TRBV4-1 and TRBJ2-3, with TRBD2 matching over 13 bases. The CDR3 spans 16 residues. Germline-derived CDR1 and CDR2 are MGHRA and YSYEKL. Trimming cost V 4 bases and J 6 bases; bases outside gene matches: 7. The CDR3 reads CASSPPGLAGKDTQYF. The CDR3 DNA reads as TGCGCCAGCAGCCCCCCGGGACTAGCGGGAAAGGATACGCAGTATTTT.

V is TRBV6-6 and J is TRBJ2-3; 7 positions agree with TRBD1. The CDR3 is 14 amino acids. In germline, CDR1 is MNHNY, CDR2 SVGAGI (reference sequence). The V and J ends lost 0 bases and 4 bases, in that order; junction bases with no gene match: 1. The CDR3 sequence: CASSYSTGPDTQYF. The DNA of the CDR3 is TGTGCCAGCAGTTACTCGACAGGGCCAGATACGCAGTATTTT.

V gene TRBV4-1 combines with J gene TRBJ1-2, with a possible D match to TRBD1 (6 bases). The CDR3 spans 13 residues. Looked up from germline, CDR1 is MGHRA and CDR2 is YSYEKL. The V and J ends lost 2 bases and 3 bases respectively, with 7 bases between them. The CDR3 spells CASSQTGHYGYTF. The DNA of the CDR3 is TGCGCCAGCAGCCAAACAGGGCACTATGGCTACACCTTC.

The genes are TRBV5-1 and TRBJ1-4; D is undetermined. The germline CDR1 and CDR2 sequences are SGHRS and YFSETQ. This CDR3 is built from 15 residues. Trimming removed 4 bases from V and 7 bases from J, with 17 bases in between. The DNA of the CDR3 is TGCGCCAGCAGCACGGCGGGGAGTCGGAGTGAAAAACTGTTTTTT. This translates into CASSTAGSRSEKLFF.

V usage is TRBV6-5 and J usage is TRBJ2-1; TRBD2 aligns across 11 bases. Per the germline V gene, CDR1 is MNHEY and CDR2 is SVGAGI. V was pared by 6 bases and J by 10 bases, with 11 bases of the junction left unmatched. The CDR3 has 15 residues. The CDR3 nucleotides are TGTGCCAGCAGACCGTCGGGACTAGCGGCGGGAGAGCAGTTCTTC. Protein: CASRPSGLAAGEQFF.

This clone was found once. This chain joins TRBV18 and TRBJ2-7, with unresolved D. Germline loops: CDR1 KGHSH, CDR2 LQKENI. The ends were cut back, 2 bases at V and 2 bases at J, with 13 bases in the middle. The CDR3 length is 15 residues. The CDR3 sequence: CASSPNGPRPYEQYF. As DNA, the CDR3 is TGTGCCAGCTCACCAAATGGGCCTCGCCCCTACGAGCAGTACTTC.

The chain uses TRBV10-1 and TRBJ2-3; D is unclear. Germline V gene lookup returns CDR1 WNHNN and CDR2 SYGVQD (reference sequence). This CDR3 comprises 12 residues. Trimming pared 2 bases from V and 4 bases from J, leaving 4 bases between. This chain's CDR3 is CASSETSDTQYF. The CDR3 coding sequence is TGCGCCAGCAGTGAGACATCAGATACGCAGTATTTT.